Listed here are 17 T cell receptor beta chains from one sample, sequenced in a study of metastatic and nonmetastatic thyroid tumors. TCRdb redid the clone calls on the PCR reads using MiXCR. The sample shows more than 85,000 clones, around 7.8% of them seen only once. Every patient underwent thyroid surgery untreated. The source material was blood. The receptor set was obtained from a female donor with papillary thyroid cancer or a benign thyroid nodule (not recorded which). Some clones in this sample may be carry-over from other donors' samples.

The rearrangement uses TRBV20-1 and TRBJ1-2, with D possibly TRBD1 on 6 matching bases. Trimming cost V 3 bases and J 4 bases, with 21 bases left between them. Looked up from germline, CDR1 is DFQATT and CDR2 is SNEGSKA (reference sequence). CDR3 size: 16 residues. CDR3 region: CSASPNRAQGGYGYTF. The CDR3 DNA reads TGCAGTGCTAGTCCAAACAGGGCCCAGGGAGGCTATGGCTACACCTTC.

The table lists this clone with a few counts. Since a much larger clone is just one base distant, this may be a read error. The V call is TRBV6-1, the J call TRBJ2-3, with D possibly TRBD2 on 5 matching bases. Germline V lookup: CDR1 MNHNS, CDR2 SASEGT. V was clipped by 6 bases and J by 0 bases, with 13 bases between them. CDR3 length: 15 residues. CDR3 sequence: CASRRVRTSTDTQYF. The CDR3 DNA reads as TGTGCCAGCAGAAGGGTCAGGACTAGCACAGATACGCAGTATTTT.

This clone was found many times. Other DNA sequences from this sample encode an identical CDR3 as well. This rearrangement joins TRBV3-1 to TRBJ1-5, with unresolved D. Germline V gene lookup returns CDR1 LGHDT and CDR2 YNNKEL (reference sequence). The germline V and J ends were trimmed by 4 bases and 11 bases, with 18 bases remaining between them. CDR3 length: 14 amino acids. The CDR3 DNA sequence: TGTGCCAGCAGCCCATCGACGGCGGGGATTGCCCAGCATTTT. It codes for CASSPSTAGIAQHF.

The sample holds a few counts of this clone. This chain links TRBV7-9 with TRBJ1-5; D is perhaps TRBD1 (6 bases). Trimming took off 5 bases at V and 5 bases at J, with 10 bases between the two ends. The CDR3 extends over 13 amino acids. In germline, CDR1 is SEHNR, CDR2 FQNEAQ (reference sequence). The chain's CDR3 is CASSLGQYQPQHF. CDR3 nucleotide sequence: TGTGCCAGCAGCCTGGGACAATATCAGCCCCAGCATTTT. The entire variable domain, with the rest obtained from reference TRBV7-9 and TRBJ1-5, is as follows: DTGVSQNPRHKITKRGQNVTFRCDPISEHNRLYWYRQTLGQGPEFLTYFQNEAQLEKSRLLSDRFSAERPKGSFSTLEIQRTEQGDSAMYLCASSLGQYQPQHFGDGTRLSIL.

The genes are TRBV5-4 and TRBJ2-1, with 9 bases fitting TRBD1. Germline trimming cut 1 base from V and 5 bases from J; bases unmatched to any gene: 10. This CDR3 region has 17 residues. CDR1 SGHNT and CDR2 YYREEE come from the germline V gene (reference sequence). The DNA for the CDR3 is TGTGCCAGCAGCTTGCTCACAGGGGGCGTCAGCGACAATGAGCAGTTCTTC. It translates to CASSLLTGGVSDNEQFF. The full variable domain, with the rest looked up from reference TRBV5-4 and TRBJ2-1, is ETGVTQSPTHLIKTRGQQVTLRCSSQSGHNTVSWYQQALGQGPQFIFQYYREEENGRGNFPPRFSGLQFPNYSSELNVNALELDDSALYLCASSLLTGGVSDNEQFFGPGTRLTVL.

Comments on this clone: One base away lies a much larger clone, so this may be a sequencing read error. The J gene is TRBJ2-1, the V gene TRBV12-3 or TRBV12-4, with 13 bases matching TRBD2. The length of the CDR3 is 16 residues. CDR3 coding DNA: TGTGCCAGCAGGCTCGGCACTAGCGGGAGGGCCGGTGAGCAGCTCTTC. It specifies CASRLGTSGRAGEQLF.

V usage is TRBV6-2 or TRBV6-3 and J usage is TRBJ2-6, with 8 nucleotides matching TRBD2. Germline trimming cut 9 bases from V and 1 base from J; bases unmatched to any gene: 17. Germline lookup yields CDR1 MNHEY and CDR2 SVGEGT. The CDR3 length is 19 residues. The CDR3 loop is CASRTRSRGGFSGANVLTF. In DNA, the CDR3 is TGTGCCAGTAGGACCCGATCTCGCGGGGGGTTTTCTGGGGCCAACGTCCTGACTTTC.

This clone was counted many times. V usage is TRBV5-1 and J usage is TRBJ1-6; tentatively, D is TRBD1 (5 bases). Trimming left V 4 bases short and J 2 bases short, with 13 bases between. Looked up from germline, CDR1 is SGHRS and CDR2 is YFSETQ. This CDR3 comprises 16 residues. The CDR3 DNA reads as TGCGCCAGCAGCCCGAACCAGGGCACCTATAATTCACCCCTCCACTTT. Protein: CASSPNQGTYNSPLHF.

This clone was counted at least ten times. This chain connects TRBV30 to TRBJ1-5; D gene uncertain. The CDR3 runs 13 residues. V was cut by 1 base and J by 0 bases, with 4 bases left in between. Germline CDR1 reads GTSNPN; CDR2 reads SVGIG (reference sequence). In nucleotides, the CDR3 is TGTGCCTGGAGTGAGGGTAGCAATCAGCCCCAGCATTTT. Translated, it gives CAWSEGSNQPQHF.

This clone was detected ten times or more. The chain carries TRBV7-6 and TRBJ1-2; 8 bases fit TRBD1. J lost 4 bases, V lost 5 bases, and 9 bases had no gene match. The CDR3 has 15 amino acids. Germline CDR1 is SGHVS and CDR2 is FNYEAQ. The CDR3 reads CASSPSAGGGYGYTF. The CDR3 nucleotides read TGTGCCAGCAGCCCGAGTGCAGGGGGCGGCTATGGCTACACCTTC.

The table lists this clone with many counts. The genes are TRBV10-3 and TRBJ2-7, with D possibly matching TRBD1 (6 bases). Germline lookup yields CDR1 ENHRY and CDR2 SYGVKD. The CDR3 sequence is 12 residues long. V lost 5 bases to trimming and J lost 1 base, with 6 bases between them. CDR3 residues: CAISQGSYEQYF. The CDR3 DNA reads as TGTGCCATCAGTCAGGGGTCCTACGAGCAGTACTTC.

This clone has at least ten counts. The rearrangement joins TRBV5-6 to TRBJ2-2; D gene unclear. The CDR3 sequence is 13 residues long. Trimming cost V 1 base and J 8 bases, with 9 bases left between them. Germline V CDR1 and CDR2: SGHDT, YYEEEE. In DNA, the CDR3 is TGTGCCAGCAGCTTGTTATTGGAGGGGGAGCTGTTTTTT. Encoded protein: CASSLLLEGELFF.

The sample holds many counts of this clone. The V gene is TRBV7-3, the J gene TRBJ1-1, with 9 bases that match TRBD1. Germline-derived CDR1 and CDR2 are SGHTA and FQGTGA. V trimming: 3 bases; J trimming: 1 base; junction bases outside the gene matches: 12. The CDR3 is made up of 18 amino acids. The CDR3, as DNA: TGTGCCAGCAGCTTGGGGGACACAGGGGGCGAGGAGAACACTGAAGCTTTCTTT. This codes for CASSLGDTGGEENTEAFF.

This clone was seen repeatedly, ten times or more. The chain couples TRBV29-1 to TRBJ1-1; D remains ambiguous. The germline gives CDR1 SQVTM, CDR2 ANQGSEA. CDR3 length: 11 amino acids. Trimming took off 2 bases at V and 8 bases at J, with 9 bases between the two ends. Written as DNA, the CDR3 is TGCAGCGTTGAATCTTATGGGGAAGCTTTCTTT. Protein sequence: CSVESYGEAFF.

In this sample, this clone turned up a few times. The chain employs TRBV10-3 and TRBJ2-5; D uncertain. From germline, CDR1 is ENHRY and CDR2 SYGVKD. The CDR3 runs 18 residues. Deletions cut 0 bases from V and 3 bases from J, with 20 bases between. CDR3 residues: CAISESISRQISEETQYF. The CDR3 coding sequence is TGTGCCATCAGTGAGTCGATATCGCGGCAGATCTCTGAAGAGACCCAGTACTTC.

Many counts were recorded for this clone. This chain uses TRBV6-4 with TRBJ1-5; no firm D call. This CDR3 spans 13 amino acids. CDR1 and CDR2 from the germline V gene are MRHNA and SNTAGT. V lost 4 bases and J lost 0, with 4 bases in between. The CDR3 DNA sequence: TGTGCCAGCAGTGGGGATAGCAATCAGCCCCAGCATTTT. Translating gives CASSGDSNQPQHF.

The V call is TRBV10-1, the J call TRBJ2-2, with unresolved D. Per the germline V gene, CDR1 is WNHNN and CDR2 is SYGVQD (reference sequence). The germline V and J ends were trimmed by 8 bases and 3 bases, with 10 bases remaining between them. The CDR3 contains 13 residues. CDR3 sequence reads: CASQRPDTGELFF. The CDR3 bases are TGCGCCAGCCAAAGGCCAGACACCGGGGAGCTGTTTTTT.